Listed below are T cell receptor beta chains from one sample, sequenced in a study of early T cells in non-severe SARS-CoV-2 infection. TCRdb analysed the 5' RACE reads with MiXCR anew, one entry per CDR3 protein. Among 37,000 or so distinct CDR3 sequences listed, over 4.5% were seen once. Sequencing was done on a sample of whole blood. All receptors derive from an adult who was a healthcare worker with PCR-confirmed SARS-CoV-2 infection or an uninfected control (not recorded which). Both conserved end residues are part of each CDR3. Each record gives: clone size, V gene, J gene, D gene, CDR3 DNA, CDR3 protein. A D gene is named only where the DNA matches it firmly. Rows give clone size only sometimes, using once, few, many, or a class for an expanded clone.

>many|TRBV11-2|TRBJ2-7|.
TGTGCCAGCAGCTTAGGAGGGTCGAAGGCCTACGAGCAGTACTTC
CASSLGGSKAYEQYF
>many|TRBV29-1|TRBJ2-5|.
TGCAGCGTTACGACAGATATTGAAGAGACCCAGTACTTC
CSVTTDIEETQYF
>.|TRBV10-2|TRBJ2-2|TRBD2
TGCGCCAGCAGGCTAGCGGACACCGGGGAGCTGTTTTTT
CASRLADTGELFF
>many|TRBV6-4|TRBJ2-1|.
TGTGCCAGCAGTGACTCTAATAGCGGTCCCAATGAGCAGTTCTTC
CASSDSNSGPNEQFF
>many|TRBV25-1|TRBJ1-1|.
TGTGCCAGCAGTGATCACGTACCCCGGGTCGGCACTGAAGCTTTCTTT
CASSDHVPRVGTEAFF
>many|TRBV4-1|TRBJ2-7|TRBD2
TGCGCCAGCAGCCAAGTCGGGGGGTCAAACTCCTACGAGCAGTACTTC
CASSQVGGSNSYEQYF
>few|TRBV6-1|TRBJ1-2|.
TGTGCCAGCAGTGAAGACAGCGGCGGACTCTATGGCTACACCTTC
CASSEDSGGLYGYTF
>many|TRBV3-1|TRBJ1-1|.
TGTGCCAGCAGCCAAGGGTCGGCGTACAACACTGAAGCTTTCTTT
CASSQGSAYNTEAFF
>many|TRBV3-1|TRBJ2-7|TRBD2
TGTGCCAGCAGCCAAGCCTTAGGACTAGCATCCTACGAGCAGTACTTC
CASSQALGLASYEQYF
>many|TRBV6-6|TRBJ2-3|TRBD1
TGTGCCAGTACCGGACCGGACAAGGACAGGGGCACAGATACGCAGTATTTT
CASTGPDKDRGTDTQYF
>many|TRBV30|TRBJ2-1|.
TGTGCCTGGAGTACGGCCCCCTACAATGAGCAGTTCTTC
CAWSTAPYNEQFF
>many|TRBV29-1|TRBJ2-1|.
TGCAGCGTTGCCGGCAGGGGCGGGTACAATGAGCAGTTCTTC
CSVAGRGGYNEQFF
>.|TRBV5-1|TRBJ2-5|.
TGCGCCAGCAGAGCCAGGGTCCAAGAGACCCAGTACTTC
CASRARVQETQYF
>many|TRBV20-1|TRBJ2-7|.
TGCAGTGCTAGGGCTGGGACTCCCGACCTTACCTACGAGCAGTACTTC
CSARAGTPDLTYEQYF
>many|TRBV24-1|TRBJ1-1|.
TGTGCCACCAGTGATTCCCGACCAGGGACTGAAGCTTTCTTT
CATSDSRPGTEAFF
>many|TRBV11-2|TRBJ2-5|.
TGTGCCAGCAGCTTATTCCCAGGGGTCTCAGAGACCCAGTACTTC
CASSLFPGVSETQYF
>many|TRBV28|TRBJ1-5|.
TGTGCCAGCAGTTTAGGGGTACGGGGCAATCAGCCCCAGCATTTT
CASSLGVRGNQPQHF
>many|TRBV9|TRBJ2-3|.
TGTGCCAGCAGCGACCGCTTGGCAGATACGCAGTATTTT
CASSDRLADTQYF
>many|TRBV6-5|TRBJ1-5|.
TGTGCCAGCAGACGGCGGTCGGATCAGCCCCAGCATTTT
CASRRRSDQPQHF
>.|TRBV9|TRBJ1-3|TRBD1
TGTGCCAGCAGCCCCGATCAAGGGGGCGGTGGAAACACCATATATTTT
CASSPDQGGGGNTIYF
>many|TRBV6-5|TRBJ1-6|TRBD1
TGTGCCAGCAGTTTGGGACAGCCTAATTCACCCCTCCACTTT
CASSLGQPNSPLHF
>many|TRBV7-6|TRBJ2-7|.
TGTGCCAGCAGCTTAATGTGGGGCTACGAGCAGTACTTC
CASSLMWGYEQYF
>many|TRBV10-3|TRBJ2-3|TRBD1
TGTGCCACAGGGCCGGGACAGGGAACAGATACGCAGTATTTT
CATGPGQGTDTQYF
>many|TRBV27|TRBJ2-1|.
TGTGCCAGCAGTCCTAGGGGGGGGGCGACCTACAATGAGCAGTTCTTC
CASSPRGGATYNEQFF
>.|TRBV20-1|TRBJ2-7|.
TGCAGTGCTAGAGATTTGTACGGGAGTCGATACGAGCAGTACTTC
CSARDLYGSRYEQYF
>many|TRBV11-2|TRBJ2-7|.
TGTGCCAGCACCCCCTTGACGGTGAGCTCCTACGAGCAGTACTTC
CASTPLTVSSYEQYF
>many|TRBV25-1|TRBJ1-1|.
TGTGCCAGCAGTGAGTGGGACACTGAAGCTTTCTTT
CASSEWDTEAFF
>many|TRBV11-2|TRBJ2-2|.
TGTGCCAGCAGCAAGGCCGGGGAGCTGTTTTTT
CASSKAGELFF
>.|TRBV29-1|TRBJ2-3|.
TGCAGCGTTGACGGGGCGAGCACAGATACGCAGTATTTT
CSVDGASTDTQYF
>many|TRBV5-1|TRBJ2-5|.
TGCGCCAGCAGCTGGACTGAGGTGACAGAGACCCAGTACTTC
CASSWTEVTETQYF
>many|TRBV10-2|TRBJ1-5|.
TGCGCCAGCAGCTTGCAGGGAGTAGTTGGGTCGGCGAATCAGCCCCAGCATTTT
CASSLQGVVGSANQPQHF
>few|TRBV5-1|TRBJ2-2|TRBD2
TGCGCCAGCAGCTTGGCACTAGCGGGAATCACCGGGGAGCTGTTTTTT
CASSLALAGITGELFF
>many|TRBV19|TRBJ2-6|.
TGTGCCAGTACCGTAGACGGCAGCTGGAGTGGGGCCAACGTCCTGACTTTC
CASTVDGSWSGANVLTF
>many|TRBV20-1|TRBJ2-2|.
TGCAGTGCTAGAGGGACACTGAACACCGGGGAGCTGTTTTTT
CSARGTLNTGELFF
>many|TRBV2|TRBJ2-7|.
TGTGCCAGCAGTGAAGCGCGGGGGCTAGGCTACGAGCAGTACTTC
CASSEARGLGYEQYF
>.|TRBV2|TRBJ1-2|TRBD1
TGTGCCAGCAGTGAGCCGGGACAGGGGGACTATGGCTACACCTTC
CASSEPGQGDYGYTF
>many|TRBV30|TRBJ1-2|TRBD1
TGTGCCTGGAGTCCGACAGGGAGAGTGGGCTATGGCTACACCTTC
CAWSPTGRVGYGYTF
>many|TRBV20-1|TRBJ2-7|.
TGCAGTGCTAGAGCGTGGCCTTTGGGGACCTACGAGCAGTACTTC
CSARAWPLGTYEQYF
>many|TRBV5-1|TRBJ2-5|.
TGCGCCAGCAGCCCTGGGGGCCAAGTGGGTCAAGAGACCCAGTACTTC
CASSPGGQVGQETQYF
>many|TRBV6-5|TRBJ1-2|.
TGTGCCAGCAGAGCCGAAACCCCCGTGGGGTTCATCTATGGCTACACCTTC
CASRAETPVGFIYGYTF
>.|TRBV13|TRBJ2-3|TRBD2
TGTGCCAGCAGACCCACCCTACTAGCGGGAGGCGGAACAGATACGCAGTATTTT
CASRPTLLAGGGTDTQYF
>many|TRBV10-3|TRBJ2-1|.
TGTGCCATCAGTGAGTCGGTTGGAGGGTATGAGCAGTTCTTC
CAISESVGGYEQFF
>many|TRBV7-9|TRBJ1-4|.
TGTGCCAGCAGCTTGTCACAGGGCGCAACTAATGAAAAACTGTTTTTT
CASSLSQGATNEKLFF
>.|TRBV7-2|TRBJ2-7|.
TGTGCCAGCAGCTTCGAACAGGGTCGTTACGAGCAGTACTTC
CASSFEQGRYEQYF
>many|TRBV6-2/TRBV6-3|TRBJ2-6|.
TGTGCCAGCAGTTACAGCTCTGGGGCCAACGTCCTGACTTTC
CASSYSSGANVLTF
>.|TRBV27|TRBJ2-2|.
TGTGCCAGCAGTTTTCTCCGGGACACCGGGGAGCTGTTTTTT
CASSFLRDTGELFF
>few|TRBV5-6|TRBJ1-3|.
TGTGCCAGCAGCCAAAATTATGGACACTCTGGAAACACCATATATTTT
CASSQNYGHSGNTIYF
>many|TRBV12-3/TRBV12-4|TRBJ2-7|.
TGTGCCAGCAGTTTATTCCCAGATGACTACGAGCAGTACTTC
CASSLFPDDYEQYF
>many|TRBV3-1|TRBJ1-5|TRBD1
TGTGCCAGCAGCCAAATGAATGGACAGGGGAATCAGCCCCAGCATTTT
CASSQMNGQGNQPQHF
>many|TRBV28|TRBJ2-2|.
TGTGCCAGCAGTTTCGGGACACCGAACACCGGGGAGCTGTTTTTT
CASSFGTPNTGELFF
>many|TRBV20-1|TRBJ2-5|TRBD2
TGCAGTGCCGACGGACTAGTCGGGAAGACCCAGTACTTC
CSADGLVGKTQYF
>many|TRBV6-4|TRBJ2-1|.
TGTGCCAGCAGTGAGAGGGGCGCGTTGTACAATGAGCAGTTCTTC
CASSERGALYNEQFF
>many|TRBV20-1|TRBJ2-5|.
TGCAGTGCTGAGGGTAAAGAGACCCAGTACTTC
CSAEGKETQYF
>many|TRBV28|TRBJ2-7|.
TGTGCCAGCAGATCATCCTACGAGCAGTACTTC
CASRSSYEQYF
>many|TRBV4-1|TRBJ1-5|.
TGCGCCAGCAGCCAAGGGGTAGAGTACCGGCAGCCCCAGCATTTT
CASSQGVEYRQPQHF